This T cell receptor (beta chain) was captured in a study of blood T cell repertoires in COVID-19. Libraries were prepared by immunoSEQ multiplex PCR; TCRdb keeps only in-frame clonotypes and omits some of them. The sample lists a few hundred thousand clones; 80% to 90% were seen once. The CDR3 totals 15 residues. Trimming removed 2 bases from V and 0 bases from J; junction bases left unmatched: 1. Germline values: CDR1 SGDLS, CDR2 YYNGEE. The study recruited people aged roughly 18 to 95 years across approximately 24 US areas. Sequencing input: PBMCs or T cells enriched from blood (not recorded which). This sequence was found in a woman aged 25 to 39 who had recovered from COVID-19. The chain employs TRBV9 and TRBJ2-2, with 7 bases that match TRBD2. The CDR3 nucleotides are TGTGCCAGCAGCGTTGGGGGGGCGAACACCGGGGAGCTGTTTTTT. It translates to CASSVGGANTGELFF.